This T cell receptor (beta chain) was sequenced for a study of blood T cell repertoires in COVID-19. Study-level background: COVID-19 samples, acute and convalescent, were from the United States, Italy and Spain. PBMCs, B-cell-depleted T cells, or T cells provided the cDNA or gDNA that made up the material.

Seattle's cohort entered during active infection and was followed longitudinally. The CDR3 has 15 amino acids. In germline, CDR1 is SNHLY, CDR2 FYNNEI. V dropped 4 bases and J dropped 4 bases, with 15 bases sitting between them. Under the authors' procedure: Estimates of nucleated cell counts were drawn from the amplification of reference gene primers. Sequencing was performed with immunoSEQ multiplex PCR; in TCRdb, only in-frame clones are kept and a portion is missing. V and J calls and clone size are those listed in that table; D and trimming were worked out from the DNA. The sample includes roughly 40,000 clones, around 90% of them seen just once.

The chain employs TRBV2 and TRBJ2-3; D might be TRBD1 (5 bases). The sample taken for sequencing was peripheral blood. The TCR comes from a man between 45 and 60 years old with COVID-19, enrolled during active disease. The CDR3 DNA follows: TGTGCCAGCAGTGTTGGGTGGACAAGGGCAGATACGCAGTATTTT. It specifies CASSVGWTRADTQYF.